This TCR beta chain originates from a study of cytomegalovirus exposure and HLA in healthy donors. Germline trimming cut 3 bases from V and 3 bases from J; bases unmatched to any gene: 7. Germline values: CDR1 SGDLS, CDR2 YYNGEE. CDR3 length: 16 residues. PCR employed 60 Vbeta and 13 Jbeta primers. Measured with immunoSEQ multiplex PCR; TCRdb has only the in-frame clones, and not every one. The data show about 200,000 clones, 80% to 85% seen once. The chain recombines TRBV9 with TRBJ1-3, with 9 nucleotides matching TRBD1. The sequencing input was PBMCs. The clonotype was recovered from a woman between 40 and 55 years old in good health and CMV-seronegative. The CDR3 spells CASSARDREGGNTIYF. As DNA, the CDR3 is TGTGCCAGCAGCGCCCGGGACAGGGAAGGTGGAAACACCATATATTTT.